This T cell receptor beta chain originates from a study of spatial heterogeneity in lung cancer. Findings of the study overall: Tumors with more nonsynonymous mutations had more expanded intratumoral alpha and beta TCRs.

Germline V gene lookup returns CDR1 SGHTA and CDR2 FQGTGA. The CDR3 length is 13 residues. V was shortened by 5 bases and J by 7 bases, with 14 bases between the two germline ends. This clonotype was counted ten times or more. Its target is not known. This beta chain is an off-target read within a library intended for alpha chains, so its frequency means little. TCRdb ran MiXCR on the 5' RACE reads and lists one entry per CDR3 protein. The sample records thousands of distinct CDR3 sequences, 10% to 14% being singletons. Documented time point: sample taken at primary tumor resection. Sequencing was performed on whole RNA extracted from tumor and nontumor lung tissue, or from frozen PBMC, and the material was left unsorted.

The TCR sequence derives from a male donor with early-stage non-small cell lung cancer. The gene calls are TRBV7-3 and TRBJ1-2; D is possibly TRBD1 (6 bases). This material consisted of lung tumor tissue, taken at surgery. For the CDR3, the DNA is TGTGCCAGCAGCCAACAGGGCTCTTCTGGCTACACCTTC. The encoded protein is CASSQQGSSGYTF.